Shown below are 20 T cell receptor beta chains from a single sample sequenced in a study of T cell repertoires in cytomegalovirus infection (dated by TCRdb to between 2018 and 2021). The treatment or condition tag for this specimen amounts to: in vitro stimulation with specific CMV peptide epitopes to enrich CMV-specific T cells. These receptors are not linked to any known antigen. The reads were generated on an Illumina HiSeq 1500. The public reads were run again by TCRdb, first through fastp at Q25 and then through MiXCR, and only productive beta chains were kept. Rows with a matching CDR3 protein are joined into one entry that keeps the most common DNA and genes. For this sample the table gives hundreds of thousands of distinct CDR3 sequences, of which 33% were detected only once. 17% of the sample rests with the top ten. The sample here was cultured PBMCs, taken from culture after CMV antigen stimulation. These receptors all stem from a human donor in good health (CMV status not recorded). Some clones in this sample may be carry-over from other donors' samples.

This clonotype was seen a few times. V gene TRBV6-2 or TRBV6-3 combines with J gene TRBJ1-2; D unresolved. Per germline, CDR1 MNHEY and CDR2 SVGEGT. Trimming shortened V by 2 bases and J by 6 bases, and 7 bases separated the two germline ends. The CDR3 runs to 12 residues. The CDR3 DNA reads TGTGCCAGCAGTTACAGGGTCCATGGCTACACCTTC. Translating it yields CASSYRVHGYTF.

This clonotype was seen a few times. This chain links TRBV7-9 with TRBJ1-5; D may be TRBD1 (5 bases). V was trimmed by 4 bases and J by 0 bases, leaving 10 bases between them. The V gene's germline CDR1 is SEHNR and CDR2 FQNEAQ (reference sequence). CDR3 length: 15 residues. For the CDR3, the DNA is TGTGCCAGCAGCTCCGAAGGGGTTAGCAATCAGCCCCAGCATTTT. Amino acids: CASSSEGVSNQPQHF.

This clonotype was counted only a few times. This chain links TRBV10-1 with TRBJ1-1; D is perhaps TRBD1 (5 bases). The CDR3 contains 14 residues. V shed 3 bases and J shed 5 bases, with 13 bases lying between them. The V gene's germline CDR1 is WNHNN and CDR2 SYGVQD (reference sequence). The CDR3 sequence is CASSDRDSGTEAFF. CDR3 in DNA: TGCGCCAGCAGTGACCGGGACTCTGGAACTGAAGCTTTCTTT.

This clonotype showed up just a few times. The chain joins TRBV7-2 to TRBJ1-1; weak D call: TRBD1 (5 bases). Germline V gives CDR1 SGHTA, CDR2 FQGNSA. V was clipped by 4 bases and J by 5 bases, with 14 bases between them. CDR3 size: 14 residues. The CDR3 here is CASSSGPGGTEAFF. DNA of the CDR3: TGTGCCAGCAGCTCCGGACCGGGGGGGACTGAAGCTTTCTTT.

This clonotype was picked up many times. This rearrangement joins TRBV7-2 to TRBJ2-7; TRBD2 agrees at 8 bases. CDR1 is SGHTA, CDR2 FQGNSA, per germline. The CDR3 length is 18 residues. The V segment lost 1 base and the J segment 0 bases; nucleotides outside the gene matches: 11. CDR3 protein: CASSLVWASGSSSYEQYF. The DNA of the CDR3 is TGTGCCAGCAGCTTAGTGTGGGCCAGCGGGAGTAGCTCCTACGAGCAGTACTTC.

The chain links TRBV10-3 to TRBJ2-7; TRBD2 might be the D (6 bases). The CDR3 is 15 residues long. From germline, CDR1 is ENHRY and CDR2 SYGVKD. V was pared by 0 bases and J by 5 bases, with 14 bases between. CDR3 in amino acids: CAISESNGSLDEQYV. DNA of the CDR3: TGTGCCATCAGTGAGTCGAACGGGAGCTTAGACGAGCAGTACGTC.

This clonotype was recorded at least ten times. The rearrangement links TRBV7-2 to TRBJ2-1; D may be TRBD2 (6 bases). Germline lookup yields CDR1 SGHTA and CDR2 FQGNSA. CDR3 length: 13 residues. Trimming left V 5 bases short and J 9 bases short, with 14 bases between. This CDR3 is CASSLVEGFEQFF. CDR3 bases: TGTGCCAGCAGCCTGGTGGAGGGTTTTGAGCAGTTCTTC.

This sequence joins TRBV6-4 and TRBJ2-2; the D is unclear. There are 15 residues in the CDR3. Germline assignment: CDR1 MRHNA and CDR2 SNTAGT. Trimming left V 0 bases short and J 1 base short, with 6 bases between. The CDR3 reads CASSDSRLNTGELFF. CDR3 nucleotide sequence: TGTGCCAGCAGTGACTCGAGGCTGAACACCGGGGAGCTGTTTTTT.

This clonotype was detected only a few times. The rearrangement uses TRBV7-2 and TRBJ1-2, with D perhaps TRBD1 (5 bases). The germline CDR1 and CDR2 sequences are SGHTA and FQGNSA. V was trimmed by 5 bases and J by 8 bases, leaving 15 bases between them. CDR3 length equals 13 residues. The CDR3 here is CASSPGTALGYTF. For the CDR3, the DNA is TGTGCCAGCAGCCCCGGGACCGCTCTCGGCTACACCTTC. The whole variable domain, filled in from reference TRBV7-2 and TRBJ1-2, reads GAGVSQSPSNKVTEKGKDVELRCDPISGHTALYWYRQSLGQGLEFLIYFQGNSAPDKSGLPSDRFSAERTGGSVSTLTIQRTQQEDSAVYLCASSPGTALGYTFGSGTRLTVV.

This clonotype was recorded a few times. J is TRBJ2-2 and V is TRBV6-2 or TRBV6-3; 12 bases are a match to TRBD2. V shed 7 bases and J 6 bases; nucleotides not matched to a gene: 6. Germline values: CDR1 MNHEY, CDR2 SVGEGT. CDR3 size: 15 residues. The CDR3 loop reads CASTLLAGGSGELFF. The CDR3 region has the DNA TGTGCCAGCACTCTACTAGCGGGAGGTTCCGGGGAGCTGTTTTTT.

The V call is TRBV29-1, the J call TRBJ1-5, with D uncertain. From germline, CDR1 is SQVTM and CDR2 ANQGSEA. V was pared by 7 bases and J by 9 bases, with 19 bases between. CDR3 length: 13 amino acids. The CDR3 is CSALVYGSGPQHF. The CDR3 coding sequence is TGCAGCGCTCTAGTTTACGGGAGTGGGCCCCAGCATTTT.

This sequence joins TRBV19 and TRBJ2-1; D is perhaps TRBD1 (6 bases). Germline CDR1 is LNHDA and CDR2 is SQIVND (reference sequence). The CDR3 runs 13 residues. The V and J ends lost 5 bases and 4 bases respectively, with 9 bases between them. CDR3 region: CASSATGYNEQFF. The CDR3 nucleotides are TGTGCCAGTAGTGCAACAGGGTACAATGAGCAGTTCTTC.

In its sample, this clonotype was seen a few times. The rearrangement links TRBV4-1 to TRBJ2-2; 8 bases fit TRBD2. V lost 0 bases, J lost 2 bases, and 5 bases stayed unmatched. Germline V gene sequence: CDR1 MGHRA, CDR2 YSYEKL. This CDR3 is built from 17 residues. The CDR3 protein is CASSQDSSGPNTGELFF. The CDR3 DNA follows: TGCGCCAGCAGCCAAGACTCTAGCGGGCCCAACACCGGGGAGCTGTTTTTT.

The chain combines TRBV29-1 with TRBJ1-1; weak D call: TRBD1 (5 bases). CDR3 length: 12 amino acids. The V end was cut by 8 bases, the J end by 2 bases, with 12 bases between. Per germline, CDR1 SQVTM and CDR2 ANQGSEA. The CDR3 region is CSSGAANTEAFF. CDR3 in DNA: TGCAGCAGTGGGGCAGCAAACACTGAAGCTTTCTTT. Looking up the rest from reference TRBV29-1 and TRBJ1-1 gives the full variable domain: SAVISQKPSRDICQRGTSLTIQCQVDSQVTMMFWYRQQPGQSLTLIATANQGSEATYESGFVIDKFPISRPNLTFSTLTVSNMSPEDSSIYLCSSGAANTEAFFGQGTRLTVV.

The V gene is TRBV25-1, the J gene TRBJ2-6; D is perhaps TRBD1 (6 bases). The CDR3 totals 18 residues. Germline-derived CDR1 and CDR2 are MGHDK and SYGVNS. The V gene lost 3 bases and the J gene lost 0 bases, with 15 bases spanning the gap. The CDR3 spells CASSERGMLSSGANVLTF. CDR3 nucleotides: TGTGCCAGCAGTGAGAGGGGGATGCTCAGCTCTGGGGCCAACGTCCTGACTTTC. Using reference TRBV25-1 and TRBJ2-6 for the parts outside the CDR3, the full variable domain is EADIYQTPRYLVIGTGKKITLECSQTMGHDKMYWYQQDPGMELHLIHYSYGVNSTEKGDLSSESTVSRIRTEHFPLTLESARPSHTSQYLCASSERGMLSSGANVLTFGAGSRLTVL.

This clonotype was found a few times. The rearrangement uses TRBV6-6 and TRBJ2-7, with TRBD1 identical over 7 bases. The CDR3 contains 14 residues. Germline loops: CDR1 MNHNY, CDR2 SVGAGI (reference sequence). Trimming cost V 5 bases and J 5 bases; bases outside gene matches: 9. CDR3 DNA: TGTGCCAGCAGTGTCAGTTCGACAGGGAACGAGCAGTACGTC. Translated: CASSVSSTGNEQYV.

V and J are TRBV11-3 and TRBJ1-1; D gene unclear. CDR3 length: 14 residues. In germline, CDR1 is SGHNT, CDR2 YENEEA. Trimming removed 4 bases from V and 11 bases from J, with 20 bases in between. In nucleotides, the CDR3 is TGTGCCAGCAGCTCAGTAGCTTCAGGCCTGTTGGCTTTCTTT. This gives the protein CASSSVASGLLAFF. The complete variable domain, with remaining parts taken from reference TRBV11-3 and TRBJ1-1, reads EAGVVQSPRYKIIEKKQPVAFWCNPISGHNTLYWYLQNLGQGPELLIRYENEEAVDDSQLPKDRFSAERLKGVDSTLKIQPAELGDSAVYLCASSSVASGLLAFFGQGTRLTVV.

The chain employs TRBV20-1 and TRBJ1-1; D gene ambiguous. CDR3 size: 11 residues. The germline V gene encodes CDR1 DFQATT and CDR2 SNEGSKA (reference sequence). The CDR3 coding sequence is TGCAGCGGGCTCGGTGGCACTGAAGCTTTCTTT. It specifies CSGLGGTEAFF.

The rearrangement links TRBV9 to TRBJ2-7; TRBD1 might be the D (6 bases). This CDR3 is built from 12 residues. V gave up 10 bases and J gave up 4 bases, with 15 bases separating them. Germline V gene data show CDR1 as SGDLS and CDR2 as YYNGEE. CDR3 in DNA: TGTGCCGCGAGACAGGCGCGATACGAGCAGTACGTC. Protein sequence: CAARQARYEQYV.

The chain joins TRBV28 to TRBJ2-5; TRBD2 agrees at 14 bases. The ends lost 3 bases at V and 4 bases at J; junction bases unmatched: 10. CDR3 length equals 18 residues. Germline loops: CDR1 MDHEN, CDR2 SYDVKM. Here the CDR3 reads CASSFLLWGLAGVETQYF. The CDR3, as DNA: TGTGCCAGCAGTTTCCTCCTCTGGGGACTAGCGGGAGTAGAGACCCAGTACTTC.